There are a few counts of the clone carrying this T cell receptor (beta chain). Germline is not matched at one junction end, which may reflect a read error. TCR beta CDR3 regions were amplified from RNA. First-round RT-PCR with HTBI primers amplified the TCR CDR3 region. MiXCR was run by TCRdb on the multiplex PCR reads, yielding one entry per CDR3 protein. Of around 760,000 distinct CDR3 sequences listed, roughly a third are singletons. The entry originates in a study of T cells in Graves' hyperthyroidism and ophthalmopathy. Study as a whole: Before any treatment, at initial diagnosis, peripheral blood was collected.

Recently diagnosed hyperthyroidism of less than 2 months' duration affected patients aged 18 to 65. Germline V gene sequence: CDR1 WNHNN, CDR2 SYGVQD (reference sequence). This CDR3 contains 14 residues. The sequence was obtained from a woman in her thirties or forties with Graves' hyperthyroidism. Source material: blood. The rearrangement joins TRBV10-1 to TRBJ1-5; 10 bases line up with TRBD1. This chain's CDR3 is CASSRWTGGQPQHF. The CDR3 DNA reads TGTGCCAGCAGCCGTTGGACAGGGGGTCAGCCCCAGCATTTT.